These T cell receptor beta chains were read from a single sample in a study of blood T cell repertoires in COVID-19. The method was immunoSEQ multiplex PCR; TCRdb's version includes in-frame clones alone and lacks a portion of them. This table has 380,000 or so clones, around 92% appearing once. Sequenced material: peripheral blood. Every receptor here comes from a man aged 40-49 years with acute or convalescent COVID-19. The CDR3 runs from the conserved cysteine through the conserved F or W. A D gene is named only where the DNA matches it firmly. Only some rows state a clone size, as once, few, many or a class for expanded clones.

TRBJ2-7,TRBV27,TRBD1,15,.,TGTGCCAGCAGTTCCTCCCCCAGGGGGCTCTACGAGCAGTACTTC,CASSSSPRGLYEQYF
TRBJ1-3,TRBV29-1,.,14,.,TGCAGCGTCGCTACAGTCCTCTCTGGAAACACCATATATTTT,CSVATVLSGNTIYF
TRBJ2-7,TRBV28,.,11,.,TGTGCCAGCAGTCACAACTACGAGCAGTACTTC,CASSHNYEQYF
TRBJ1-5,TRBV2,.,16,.,TGTGCCAGCAGTGTGGTCCCAGGGGAGATCAATCAGCCCCAGCATTTT,CASSVVPGEINQPQHF
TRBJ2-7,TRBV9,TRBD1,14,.,TGTGCCAGCAGCGAGGGGGCGCTTCTCTACGAGCAGTACTTC,CASSEGALLYEQYF
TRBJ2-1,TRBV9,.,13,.,TGTGCCAGCAGCGTGGGCCAATACAATGAGCAGTTCTTC,CASSVGQYNEQFF
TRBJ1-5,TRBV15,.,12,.,TGTGCCACCAGCAGAGATCAACAGCCCCAGCATTTT,CATSRDQQPQHF
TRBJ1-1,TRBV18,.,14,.,TGTGCCAGCTCACCCGGGGGGGTCAACACTGAAGCTTTCTTT,CASSPGGVNTEAFF
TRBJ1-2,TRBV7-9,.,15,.,TGTGCCAGCAGCCTCGACGAAGGCCTAGTCTATGGCTACACCTTC,CASSLDEGLVYGYTF
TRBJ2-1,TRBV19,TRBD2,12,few,TGTGCCAGGACTAGCGGACACAATGAGCAGTTCTTC,CARTSGHNEQFF
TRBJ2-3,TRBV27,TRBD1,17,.,TGTGCCAGCAGTTTTTTGACCGGGACAGGGGGGTACTTATCGCAGTATTTT,CASSFLTGTGGYLSQYF
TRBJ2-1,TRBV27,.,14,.,TGTGCCAGCAGTAGGGGAGGCTCCTACAATGAGCAGTTCTTC,CASSRGGSYNEQFF
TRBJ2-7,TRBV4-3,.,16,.,TGCGCCAGCAGCCAAGGGTTGCGGAGAAGACCTTACGAGCAGTACTTC,CASSQGLRRRPYEQYF
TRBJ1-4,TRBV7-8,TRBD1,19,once,TGTGCCAGCAGCGAATGGACAGGCTTGTCTTTGGAAGAGGATGAAAAACTGTTTTTT,CASSEWTGLSLEEDEKLFF
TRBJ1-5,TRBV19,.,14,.,TGTGCCAGTAGTATGCGAGGGAGCAATCAGCCCCAGCATTTT,CASSMRGSNQPQHF
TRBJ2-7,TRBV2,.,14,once,TGTGCCAGCAGTGATCAGGGCTTAACCTACGAGCAGTACTTC,CASSDQGLTYEQYF
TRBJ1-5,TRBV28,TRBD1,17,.,TGTGCCAGCAGTTTTAGGAGGGGGCGAGTGGGCAATCAGCCCCAGCATTTT,CASSFRRGRVGNQPQHF
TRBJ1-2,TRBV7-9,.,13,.,TGTGCCAGCAGCTTAGCGTCGAGCTATGGCTACACCTTC,CASSLASSYGYTF
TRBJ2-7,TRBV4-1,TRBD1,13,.,TGCGCCAGCAGCCAAGCGACAGGGCCCGAGCAGTACTTC,CASSQATGPEQYF
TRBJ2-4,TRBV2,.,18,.,TGTGCCAGCAGTGAAAGTCTTTTGAGGGGGGGGAGCAAAAACATTCAGTACTTC,CASSESLLRGGSKNIQYF
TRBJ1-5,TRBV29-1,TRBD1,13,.,TGCAGCGTGAAGGGACAGGGAAATCAGCCCCAGCATTTT,CSVKGQGNQPQHF
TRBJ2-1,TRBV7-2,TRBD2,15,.,TGTGCCAGCAGAGCAGCGGGGGGGCGAAGCAATGAGCAGTTCTTC,CASRAAGGRSNEQFF
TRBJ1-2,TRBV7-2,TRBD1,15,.,TGTGCCAGCAGCGACCGGACAGGGGGCGAGTATGGCTACACCTTC,CASSDRTGGEYGYTF
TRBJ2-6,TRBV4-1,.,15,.,TGCGCCAGCAGCCAAGCAGGATCTGGGGCCAACGTCCTGACTTTC,CASSQAGSGANVLTF
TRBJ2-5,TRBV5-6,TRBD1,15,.,TGTGCCAGCAGCCGAGGGACAGGGGGCTGGGAGACCCAGTACTTC,CASSRGTGGWETQYF
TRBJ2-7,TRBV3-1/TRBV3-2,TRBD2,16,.,TGTGCCAGCAGCCAGTGCCGACTAGCGGGTCCGTGTGAGCAGTACTTC,CASSQCRLAGPCEQYF
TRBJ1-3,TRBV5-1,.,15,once,TGCGCCAGCAGCCTCGGGGGGACTTCTGGAAACACCATATATTTT,CASSLGGTSGNTIYF
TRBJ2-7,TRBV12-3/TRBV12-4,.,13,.,TGTGCCAGCCCCGGGGTAGCGCTGGGGGAGCAGTACTTC,CASPGVALGEQYF
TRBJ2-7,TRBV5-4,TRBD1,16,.,TGTGCCAGCAGCCCAGACGGCTGGACAGGGGGCAACGAGCAGTACTTC,CASSPDGWTGGNEQYF
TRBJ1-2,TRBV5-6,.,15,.,TGTGCCAGCAGCCCTCCACAGGTTGGGGTTTATGGCTACACCTTC,CASSPPQVGVYGYTF
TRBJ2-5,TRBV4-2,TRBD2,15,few,TGTGCCAGCAGCCAAGAGCGGGGGGGCCCCGAGACCCAGTACTTC,CASSQERGGPETQYF
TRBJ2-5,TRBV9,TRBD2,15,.,TGTGCCAGCAGCGTTAGCGGGGGGGCCAGAGAGACCCAGTACTTC,CASSVSGGARETQYF
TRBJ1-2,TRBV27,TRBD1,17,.,TGTGCCAGCAGTCAGGGGGGGGCAGGGGGCGCGGACTATGGCTACACCTTC,CASSQGGAGGADYGYTF
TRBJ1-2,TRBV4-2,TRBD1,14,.,TGTGCCAGCAGCCAGGAACAGGGGGCGTGGGGCTACACCTTC,CASSQEQGAWGYTF
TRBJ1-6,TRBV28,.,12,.,TGTGCCAGCAGGGCGGTAGATTCACCCCTCCACTTT,CASRAVDSPLHF
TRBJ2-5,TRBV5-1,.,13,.,TGCGCCAGCAGCTTTACCAGGGTGGAGACCCAGTACTTC,CASSFTRVETQYF
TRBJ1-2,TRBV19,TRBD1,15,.,TGTGCCAGTAGACCGCCGGGACAGAGAACCTATGGCTACACCTTC,CASRPPGQRTYGYTF